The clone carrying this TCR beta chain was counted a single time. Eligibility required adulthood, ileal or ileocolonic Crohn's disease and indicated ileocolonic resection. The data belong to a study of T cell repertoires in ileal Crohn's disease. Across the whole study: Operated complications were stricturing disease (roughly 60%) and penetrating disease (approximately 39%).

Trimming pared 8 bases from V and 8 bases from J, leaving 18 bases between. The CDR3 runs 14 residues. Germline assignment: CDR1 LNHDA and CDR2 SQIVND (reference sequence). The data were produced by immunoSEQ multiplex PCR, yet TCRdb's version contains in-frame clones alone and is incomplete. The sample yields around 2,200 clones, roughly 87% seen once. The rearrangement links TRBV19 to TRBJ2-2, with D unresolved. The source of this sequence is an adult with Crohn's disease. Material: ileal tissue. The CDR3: CASGYSGFLGELFF. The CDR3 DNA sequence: TGTGCCAGTGGATACAGTGGGTTTTTGGGGGAGCTGTTTTTT. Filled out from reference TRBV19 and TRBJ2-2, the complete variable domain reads DGGITQSPKYLFRKEGQNVTLSCEQNLNHDAMYWYRQDPGQGLRLIYYSQIVNDFQKGDIAEGYSVSREKKESFPLTVTSAQKNPTAFYLCASGYSGFLGELFFGEGSRLTVL.